The rows below give T cell receptor beta chains drawn from one sample of a study of blood T cell repertoires in COVID-19. This table comes from immunoSEQ multiplex PCR, and its TCRdb copy is limited to in-frame clones, with some not included. The table records roughly 86,000 clones, approximately 85% of them present only once. The source material was peripheral blood. These receptors all stem from a woman aged 80 or older with COVID-19, enrolled during active disease. The CDR3 runs from the conserved cysteine through the conserved F or W. The D gene is left open where the match is weak. A row's size may be missing; if present it is once, few, many or a size class.

V	size	D	J	CDR3	DNA
TRBV3-1/TRBV3-2	-	-	TRBJ2-5	CASSQLRGKETQYF	TGTGCCAGCAGCCAACTCAGGGGAAAAGAGACCCAGTACTTC
TRBV7-3	-	TRBD2	TRBJ2-1	CASSLRPLAGRGNEQFF	TGTGCCAGCAGCTTAAGGCCCCTAGCGGGGAGGGGCAATGAGCAGTTCTTC
TRBV7-2	-	TRBD1	TRBJ2-7	CASSFTGQGLGEQYF	TGTGCCAGCAGCTTTACGGGACAGGGGTTGGGCGAGCAGTACTTC
TRBV2	-	-	TRBJ2-7	CASGGDTAYEQYF	TGTGCCAGCGGGGGGGACACAGCATACGAGCAGTACTTC
TRBV18	-	-	TRBJ1-1	CASSPRPQGVTNTEAFF	TGTGCCAGCTCACCAAGACCACAGGGAGTCACGAACACTGAAGCTTTCTTT
TRBV5-4	-	-	TRBJ1-4	CASSLDPGTNEKLFF	TGTGCCAGCAGCTTGGATCCGGGAACTAATGAAAAACTGTTTTTT
TRBV18	-	-	TRBJ1-2	CASSPLGSPYGYTF	TGTGCCAGCTCACCATTGGGCAGTCCATATGGCTACACCTTC
TRBV5-6	few	-	TRBJ1-1	CASSNSPSTEAFF	TGTGCCAGCAGTAACAGCCCATCCACTGAAGCTTTCTTT
TRBV5-1	few	TRBD2	TRBJ2-2	CASSTGLAGALNTGELFF	TGCGCCAGCAGCACGGGACTAGCGGGAGCCTTGAACACCGGGGAGCTGTTTTTT
TRBV5-1	-	TRBD2	TRBJ2-1	CASSLEAGRDEQFF	TGCGCCAGCAGCTTGGAGGCAGGGAGGGATGAGCAGTTCTTC
TRBV30	-	-	TRBJ1-5	CAWSVLGASQPQHF	TGTGCCTGGAGTGTACTGGGGGCCTCCCAGCCCCAGCATTTT
TRBV5-1	-	-	TRBJ2-7	CASSLALDYEQYF	TGCGCCAGCAGCTTGGCCCTAGACTACGAGCAGTACTTC
TRBV5-4	-	TRBD1	TRBJ1-4	CASSRTGSNEKLFF	TGTGCCAGCAGCCGGACAGGGTCTAATGAAAAACTGTTTTTT
TRBV5-6	-	TRBD2	TRBJ2-5	CASSFRGLAGQETQYF	TGTGCCAGCAGCTTCCGAGGACTAGCGGGACAAGAGACCCAGTACTTC
TRBV5-6	-	-	TRBJ2-1	CASSGGLLAQSSYNEQFF	TGTGCCAGCAGCGGCGGGTTGCTAGCGCAGAGCTCCTACAATGAGCAGTTCTTC
TRBV11-2	-	-	TRBJ2-2	CASSLWRNANTGELFF	TGTGCCAGCAGCTTATGGCGGAACGCGAACACCGGGGAGCTGTTTTTT
TRBV28	-	-	TRBJ2-5	CASSQLGAGEETQYF	TGTGCCAGCAGTCAGTTGGGGGCGGGAGAAGAGACCCAGTACTTC
TRBV18	-	-	TRBJ1-1	CASSPILGSTEAFF	TGTGCCAGCTCACCGATCCTAGGAAGCACTGAAGCTTTCTTT
TRBV5-1	-	TRBD2	TRBJ2-3	CASSWEGKTDTQYF	TGCGCCAGCAGCTGGGAGGGCAAGACAGATACGCAGTATTTT
TRBV29-1	-	TRBD1	TRBJ1-1	CSVGQGSSEAFF	TGCAGCGTTGGACAGGGTTCGTCTGAAGCTTTCTTT
TRBV5-1	-	-	TRBJ2-2	CASSRQGNTGELFF	TGCGCCAGCAGTCGGCAGGGGAACACCGGGGAGCTGTTTTTT
TRBV29-1	-	-	TRBJ1-2	CSAEAGKGYTF	TGCAGCGCTGAGGCGGGAAAAGGCTACACCTTC
TRBV27	-	-	TRBJ2-5	CASRPTGVETQYF	TGTGCCAGCAGACCAACGGGGGTCGAGACCCAGTACTTC
TRBV24-1	-	-	TRBJ1-6	CATSAWDTYNSPLHF	TGTGCCACCAGTGCCTGGGACACTTATAATTCACCCCTCCACTTT
TRBV30	-	-	TRBJ2-1	CAWQGTSYNEQFF	TGTGCCTGGCAGGGGACCTCCTACAATGAGCAGTTCTTC
TRBV30	-	TRBD1	TRBJ1-2	CAWSVVQGASYGYTF	TGTGCCTGGAGTGTAGTCCAGGGGGCAAGTTACGGCTACACCTTC
TRBV27	-	TRBD1	TRBJ1-1	CASSSWTGTMNTEAFF	TGTGCCAGCAGTTCCTGGACAGGGACCATGAACACTGAAGCTTTCTTT
TRBV29-1	-	-	TRBJ2-5	CSVDVGVAETQYF	TGCAGCGTTGATGTCGGGGTTGCGGAGACCCAGTACTTC
TRBV5-6	-	-	TRBJ2-2	CASWGPNTGELFF	TGTGCCAGCTGGGGCCCGAACACCGGGGAGCTGTTTTTT
TRBV28	-	TRBD1	TRBJ1-5	CASSSRDRAHQPQHF	TGTGCCAGCAGTTCCCGGGACAGGGCTCATCAGCCCCAGCATTTT
TRBV18	-	TRBD1	TRBJ1-1	CASTWDRGTEAFF	TGTGCCAGCACTTGGGACAGGGGCACTGAAGCTTTCTTT
TRBV2	-	TRBD2	TRBJ2-7	CASGLAGYSYEQYF	TGTGCCAGCGGCCTAGCGGGATACTCCTACGAGCAGTACTTC
TRBV14	-	TRBD1	TRBJ2-2	CASSQGQGGNTGELFF	TGTGCCAGCAGCCAAGGACAGGGCGGGAACACCGGGGAGCTGTTTTTT
TRBV27	-	-	TRBJ1-1	CASSLKVTGPNTEAFF	TGTGCCAGCAGTTTAAAAGTAACAGGGCCGAACACTGAAGCTTTCTTT
TRBV28	-	TRBD1	TRBJ1-2	CASSRTGVGYGYTF	TGTGCCAGCAGCAGGACAGGGGTGGGCTATGGCTACACCTTC
TRBV7-3	-	TRBD2	TRBJ2-1	CASSSRLAPLYNEQFF	TGTGCCAGCAGCTCCCGACTAGCGCCTCTCTACAATGAGCAGTTCTTC
TRBV2	-	TRBD1	TRBJ1-1	CASNSDRAEAFF	TGTGCCAGCAACTCGGACAGGGCTGAAGCTTTCTTT
TRBV9	-	TRBD1	TRBJ2-3	CASSTRTGNTDTQYF	TGTGCCAGCAGCACCCGGACAGGGAACACAGATACGCAGTATTTT
TRBV27	-	TRBD2	TRBJ2-5	CASSFWGREETQYF	TGTGCCAGCAGTTTCTGGGGGAGGGAAGAGACCCAGTACTTC
TRBV9	-	-	TRBJ2-3	CASSVAGGTNTDTQYF	TGTGCCAGCAGCGTAGCAGGCGGGACGAACACAGATACGCAGTATTTT
TRBV18	-	-	TRBJ2-2	CASSPLQGGTGELFF	TGTGCCAGCTCACCACTCCAGGGGGGCACCGGGGAGCTGTTTTTT
TRBV13	-	TRBD1	TRBJ2-7	CASSLGQGRYEQYF	TGTGCCAGCAGCCTGGGACAGGGTAGGTACGAGCAGTACTTC
TRBV4-1	few	TRBD1	TRBJ2-7	CASSQERGQDFYEQYF	TGCGCCAGCAGCCAAGAGAGGGGACAGGATTTTTACGAGCAGTACTTC
TRBV4-1	-	-	TRBJ1-1	CASSLNTGTPRDTEAFF	TGCGCCAGCAGCCTAAATACCGGGACACCCAGGGACACTGAAGCTTTCTTT
TRBV3-1/TRBV3-2	-	-	TRBJ2-5	CASSQEIRVIQETQYF	TGTGCCAGCAGCCAAGAAATCAGGGTAATCCAAGAGACCCAGTACTTC